This T cell receptor beta chain appears in the sequencing data of a study of Ad26.COV2.S vaccination and SARS-CoV-2 variants. Some clones are missing from TCRdb's copy, which holds only in-frame ones; the method was immunoSEQ multiplex PCR. Seen here are 500,000 or so clones, 89% observed once, and the top ten hold just over 2.5%. As regards this clone: Its antigen is currently unknown.

Trimming took 3 bases from V and 2 from J; bases not matched to a gene: 8. Looked up from germline, CDR1 is SGHTS and CDR2 is YDEGEE. The CDR3 runs 17 residues. Treatment given: around 19 received Ad26.COV2.S at low or high dose, single or two shots; 5 received placebo; per-sample allocation not given. Following the first vaccine or placebo injection, samples were taken on day 63. Study-level points and caveats: There was a possibility that the TCR breadth and depth analyses underestimated total T cell responses.

The chain is built from TRBV5-8 and TRBJ2-1; 10 bases are a match to TRBD2. This clonotype was sampled from a person aged 18-65 years who received the Ad26.COV2.S COVID-19 vaccine or a placebo. The sequencing used peripheral blood, collected in a trial of Ad26.COV2.S vaccine versus placebo. Here the CDR3 DNA reads TGTGCCAGCAGCTCTCAGAGGACTAGCGGTCCCTACAATGAGCAGTTCTTC. It yields the protein CASSSQRTSGPYNEQFF. The whole variable domain, filled in from reference TRBV5-8 and TRBJ2-1, reads EAGVTQSPTHLIKTRGQQATLRCSPISGHTSVYWYQQALGLGLQFLLWYDEGEERNRGNFPPRFSGRQFPNYSSELNVNALELEDSALYLCASSSQRTSGPYNEQFFGPGTRLTVL.